This T cell receptor beta chain was sequenced for a study of shared clonotypes between healthy human individuals. A note on this clone: Its antigen is not known.

General study results and limits: Lower generation probabilities were found for non-shared clonotypes than for those shared by all four donors. Sequencing depth was expected to affect clonotype sharing among donors.

The junction had 9 bases not matched to a gene; V was cut back by 8 bases and J by 4 bases. The CDR3 is made up of 15 amino acids. In germline, CDR1 is ENHRY, CDR2 SYGVKD. Produced via immunoSEQ multiplex PCR; TCRdb's table is partial and in-frame only. The data contain roughly 2 million clones, 95% of them singletons. The V and J genes are TRBV10-3 and TRBJ2-3, with 10 bases matching TRBD2. Sequenced: naive CD4+ T cells sorted from blood. The subset here: CD45RA+ positively selected. The TCR comes from a man younger than 35 in good health. CDR3: CAIGRASGSADTQYF. CDR3 nucleotides: TGTGCCATCGGGCGGGCTAGCGGGAGTGCAGATACGCAGTATTTT.